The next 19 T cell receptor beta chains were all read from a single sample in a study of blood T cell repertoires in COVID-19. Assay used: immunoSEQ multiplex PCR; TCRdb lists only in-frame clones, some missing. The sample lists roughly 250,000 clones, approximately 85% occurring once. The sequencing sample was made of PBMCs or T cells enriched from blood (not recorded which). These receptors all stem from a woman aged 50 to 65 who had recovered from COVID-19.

The CDR3 DNA reads as TGTGCCACCAGCAGAGTCCCAGGGCTCAATCAGCCCCAGCATTTT. It yields the protein CATSRVPGLNQPQHF. The chain couples TRBV15 to TRBJ1-5, with D possibly being TRBD1 (5 bases). The CDR3 extends over 15 amino acids. Germline assignment: CDR1 LNHNV and CDR2 YYDKDF (reference sequence). Trimming pared 1 base from V and 3 bases from J, leaving 10 bases between.

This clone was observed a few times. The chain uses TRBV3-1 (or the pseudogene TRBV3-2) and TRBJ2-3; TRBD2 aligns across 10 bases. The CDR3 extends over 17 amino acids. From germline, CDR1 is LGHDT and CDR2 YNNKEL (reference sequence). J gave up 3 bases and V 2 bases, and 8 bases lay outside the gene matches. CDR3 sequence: CASSQSSGGVVTDTQYF. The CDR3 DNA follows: TGTGCCAGCAGCCAATCCAGCGGGGGGGTAGTGACAGATACGCAGTATTTT.

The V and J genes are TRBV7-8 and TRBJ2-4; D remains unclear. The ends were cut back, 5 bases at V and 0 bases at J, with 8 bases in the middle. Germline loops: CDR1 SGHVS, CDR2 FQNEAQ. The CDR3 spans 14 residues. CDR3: CASSGGIAKNIQYF. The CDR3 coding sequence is TGTGCCAGCAGCGGCGGAATAGCCAAAAACATTCAGTACTTC.

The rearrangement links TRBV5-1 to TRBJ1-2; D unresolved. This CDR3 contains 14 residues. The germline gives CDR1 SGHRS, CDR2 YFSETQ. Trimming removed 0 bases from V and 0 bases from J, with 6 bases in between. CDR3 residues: CASSLDITNYGYTF. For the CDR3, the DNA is TGCGCCAGCAGCTTGGACATTACTAACTATGGCTACACCTTC.

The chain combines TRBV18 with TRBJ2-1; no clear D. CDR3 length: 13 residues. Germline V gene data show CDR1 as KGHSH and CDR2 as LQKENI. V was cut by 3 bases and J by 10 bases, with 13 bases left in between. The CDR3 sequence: CASSPAAVGEQFF. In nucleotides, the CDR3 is TGTGCCAGCTCACCTGCGGCCGTTGGAGAGCAGTTCTTC.

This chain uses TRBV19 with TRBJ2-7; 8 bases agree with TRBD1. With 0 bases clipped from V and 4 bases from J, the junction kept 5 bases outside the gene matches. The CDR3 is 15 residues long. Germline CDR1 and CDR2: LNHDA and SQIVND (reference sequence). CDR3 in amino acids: CASSIDLGTGYEQYF. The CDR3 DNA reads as TGTGCCAGTAGTATAGATCTAGGGACAGGATACGAGCAGTACTTC.

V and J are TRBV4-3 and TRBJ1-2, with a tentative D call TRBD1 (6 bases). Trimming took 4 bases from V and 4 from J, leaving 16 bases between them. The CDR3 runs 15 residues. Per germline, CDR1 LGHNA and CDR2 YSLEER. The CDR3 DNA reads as TGCGCCAGCAGCCCCCTAGGGGGTGTAGGCTATGGCTACACCTTC. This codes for CASSPLGGVGYGYTF.

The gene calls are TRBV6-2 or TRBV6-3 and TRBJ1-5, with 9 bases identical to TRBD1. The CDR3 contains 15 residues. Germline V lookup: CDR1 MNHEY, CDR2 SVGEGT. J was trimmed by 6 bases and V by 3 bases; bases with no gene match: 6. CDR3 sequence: CASSYPGTGSQPQHF. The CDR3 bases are TGTGCCAGCAGTTATCCCGGGACAGGGAGTCAGCCCCAGCATTTT.

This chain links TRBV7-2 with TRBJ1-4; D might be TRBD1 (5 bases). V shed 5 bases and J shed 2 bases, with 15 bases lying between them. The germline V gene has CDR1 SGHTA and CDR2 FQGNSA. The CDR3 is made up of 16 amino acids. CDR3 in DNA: TGTGCCAGCAGCCCAGGGAATGTGGGGACTAATGAAAAACTGTTTTTT. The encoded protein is CASSPGNVGTNEKLFF. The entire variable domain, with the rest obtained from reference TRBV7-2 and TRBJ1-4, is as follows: GAGVSQSPSNKVTEKGKDVELRCDPISGHTALYWYRQSLGQGLEFLIYFQGNSAPDKSGLPSDRFSAERTGGSVSTLTIQRTQQEDSAVYLCASSPGNVGTNEKLFFGSGTQLSVL.

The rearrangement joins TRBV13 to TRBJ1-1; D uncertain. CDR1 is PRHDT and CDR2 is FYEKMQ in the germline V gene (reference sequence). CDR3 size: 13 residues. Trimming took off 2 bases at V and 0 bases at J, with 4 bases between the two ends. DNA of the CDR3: TGTGCCAGCAGCTTACAAATGAACACTGAAGCTTTCTTT. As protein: CASSLQMNTEAFF.

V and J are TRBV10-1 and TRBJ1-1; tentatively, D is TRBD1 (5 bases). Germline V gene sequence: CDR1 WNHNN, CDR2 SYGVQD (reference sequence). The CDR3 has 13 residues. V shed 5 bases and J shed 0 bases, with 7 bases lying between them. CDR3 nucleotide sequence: TGCGCCAGCAGTACGGGGGTGAACACTGAAGCTTTCTTT. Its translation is CASSTGVNTEAFF.

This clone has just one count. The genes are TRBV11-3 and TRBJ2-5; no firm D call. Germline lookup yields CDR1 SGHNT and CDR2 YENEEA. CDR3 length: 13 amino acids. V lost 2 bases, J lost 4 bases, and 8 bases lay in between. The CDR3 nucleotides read TGTGCCAGCAGCTTAAGCTGGTCAGAGACCCAGTACTTC. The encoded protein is CASSLSWSETQYF.

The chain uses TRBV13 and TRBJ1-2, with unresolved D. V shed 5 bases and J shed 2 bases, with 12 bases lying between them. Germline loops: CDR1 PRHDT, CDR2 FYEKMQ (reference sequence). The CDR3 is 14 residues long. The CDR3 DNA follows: TGTGCCAGCAGCCTCGGGAGCGGGAACTATGGCTACACCTTC. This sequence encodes CASSLGSGNYGYTF.

The CDR3 coding sequence is TGTGCCAGCTCACTCTCGGTCAGGGCGAACACTGAAGCTTTCTTT. Residues: CASSLSVRANTEAFF. V is TRBV18 and J is TRBJ1-1; tentative D call: TRBD1 (5 bases). V was shortened by 4 bases and J by 1 base, with 13 bases between the two germline ends. The CDR3 is 15 amino acids. CDR1 and CDR2 (germline): KGHSH, LQKENI.

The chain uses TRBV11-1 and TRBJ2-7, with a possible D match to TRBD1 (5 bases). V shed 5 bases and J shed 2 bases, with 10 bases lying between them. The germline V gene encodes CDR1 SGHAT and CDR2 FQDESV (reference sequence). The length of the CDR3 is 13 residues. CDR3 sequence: CASSRTSPYEQYF. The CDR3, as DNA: TGTGCCAGCAGCCGGACAAGCCCCTACGAGCAGTACTTC.

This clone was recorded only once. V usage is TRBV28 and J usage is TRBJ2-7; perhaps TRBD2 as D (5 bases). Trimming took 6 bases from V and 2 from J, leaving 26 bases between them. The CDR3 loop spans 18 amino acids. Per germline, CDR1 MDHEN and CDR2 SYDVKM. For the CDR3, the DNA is TGTGCCAGCAGAACACGGGGTATGTGGGCAGGTAGGACCTACGAGCAGTACTTC. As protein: CASRTRGMWAGRTYEQYF. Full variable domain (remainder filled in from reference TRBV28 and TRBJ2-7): DVKVTQSSRYLVKRTGEKVFLECVQDMDHENMFWYRQDPGLGLRLIYFSYDVKMKEKGDIPEGYSVSREKKERFSLILESASTNQTSMYLCASRTRGMWAGRTYEQYFGPGTRLTVT.

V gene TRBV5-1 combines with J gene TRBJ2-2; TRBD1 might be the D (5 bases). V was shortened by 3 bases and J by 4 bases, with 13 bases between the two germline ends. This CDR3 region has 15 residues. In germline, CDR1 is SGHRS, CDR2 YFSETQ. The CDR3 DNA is TGCGCCAGCAGCTCCCCGACAGAGAGCACCGGGGAGCTGTTTTTT. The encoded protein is CASSSPTESTGELFF. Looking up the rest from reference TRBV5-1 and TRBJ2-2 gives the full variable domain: KAGVTQTPRYLIKTRGQQVTLSCSPISGHRSVSWYQQTPGQGLQFLFEYFSETQRNKGNFPGRFSGRQFSNSRSEMNVSTLELGDSALYLCASSSPTESTGELFFGEGSRLTVL.

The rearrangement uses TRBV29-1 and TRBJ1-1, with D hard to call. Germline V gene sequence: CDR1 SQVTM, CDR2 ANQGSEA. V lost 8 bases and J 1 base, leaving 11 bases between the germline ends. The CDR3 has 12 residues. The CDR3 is CSIRGGNTEAFF. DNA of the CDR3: TGCAGCATCAGAGGTGGGAACACTGAAGCTTTCTTT.

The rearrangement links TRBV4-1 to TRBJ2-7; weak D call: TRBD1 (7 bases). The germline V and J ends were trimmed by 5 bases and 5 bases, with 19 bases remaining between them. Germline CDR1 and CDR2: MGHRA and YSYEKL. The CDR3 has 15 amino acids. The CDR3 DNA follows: TGCGCCAGCAGCTCGCAAGGGGGCGGGGACCACGAGCAGTACTTC. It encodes CASSSQGGGDHEQYF.